This TCR beta chain originates from a study of blood T cell repertoires in COVID-19. Looking at the study overall: Sites across the United States, Italy and Spain contributed samples from acute and convalescent COVID-19. T cells, B-cell-depleted T cells, or PBMCs supplied cDNA or gDNA.

As processed by the authors: Reference gene primers were amplified, and this amplification served to estimate nucleated cell counts. Data came from immunoSEQ multiplex PCR; TCRdb stores just in-frame clones and leaves some out. V and J calls plus clone size are reproduced from that table; the DNA served to infer D and trimming. The sample includes about 180,000 clones, roughly 80% of them seen just once. The germline CDR1 and CDR2 sequences are SGHAT and FQNNGV. V shed 0 bases, J shed 4 bases, and the junction held 7 bases outside the gene matches. The CDR3 sequence is 17 residues long. This TCR was recovered from a woman between 70 and 85 years old with acute or convalescent COVID-19. The specimen sequenced was peripheral blood. The gene calls are TRBV11-2 and TRBJ2-1, with 9 bases aligning to TRBD2. CDR3 nucleotide sequence: TGTGCCAGCAGCTTAGAAGGCGCGGGAGGGGGTTACAATGAGCAGTTCTTC. Translated: CASSLEGAGGGYNEQFF.